This record looks at one T cell receptor beta chain sequence and its context. It has no known antigen specificity. Per-base qualities were not stored, and no clone one base away is much larger. The library was built by means of PCR. Data came from an Illumina HiSeq 2500. Molecular barcoding was employed in the preparation of TCR libraries, with unique molecular identifiers being used to normalize TCRbeta repertoire quantification. Clones were called with MiXCR by TCRdb after fastp trimmed the public reads at Q25, and only in-frame beta chains were retained. Rows merge per CDR3 protein into single entries with the most common DNA and genes. A total of 420,000 or so distinct CDR3 sequences appear in this sample, about 11% of them only once. 4.5% to 7% of the sample lies in the top ten. The data were obtained in a study of T-cell reconstitution after alpha-beta-depleted transplantation in children (TCRdb year 2016). Looking at the study overall: Using TCR repertoire profiling, the study quantitatively followed how T-cell immune reconstitution unfolded in children after TCRalphabeta/CD19-depleted allogeneic hematopoietic cell transplantation.

Germline trimming: 1 base from V, 2 bases from J; junction bases outside gene matches: 9. The CDR3 starts with the cysteine, ends with the phenylalanine, and has 18 residues. The kept DNA is CDR3 alone, 54 bases in frame from the first base. As encoded in the germline V gene, CDR1 is SGHVT while CDR2 is SQSDAQ. The sequenced sample was PBMCs from the stem cell graft donor, obtained from the stem cell graft. The sequence was obtained from a human donor who donated a stem cell graft to a child with acute myeloid leukemia. Recombination connected TRBV7-4 to TRBJ2-4, with 9 bases matching TRBD1. The CDR3 region has the sequence CASSLERDREATKNIQYF. The DNA sequence is TGTGCCAGCAGCTTAGAAAGGGACAGGGAGGCCACCAAAAACATTCAGTACTTC.